Listed below are T cell receptor beta chains from one sample, sequenced in a study of T cells in tumors after PD-1 blockade. Using immunoSEQ multiplex PCR, the repertoire was profiled, and TCRdb retains in-frame clones only, with some absent. This sample has fewer than 35,000 clones, with around four fifths found just once. The specimen was PBMCs, collected before anti-PD-1 treatment. The source of these receptors is a human donor with basal cell carcinoma. Each CDR3 is given with its conserved first and last residue. Each record gives: J gene, V gene, clone size, D gene, CDR3 DNA, CDR3 protein. The D gene is left open where the match is weak. Only some rows state a clone size, as once, few, many or a class for expanded clones.

TRBJ1-1	TRBV3-1/TRBV3-2	-	-	TGTGCCAGCAGCCAAGTCTCTAGGAACACTGAAGCTTTCTTT	CASSQVSRNTEAFF
TRBJ2-1	TRBV6-2/TRBV6-3	-	TRBD2	TGTGCCAGCAGTTCCAAGCGGGGGTCCTACAATGAGCAGTTCTTC	CASSSKRGSYNEQFF
TRBJ2-3	TRBV9	once	TRBD2	TGTGCCAGCAGCGCGCTAGCGGGCCCCGGCGATACGCAGTATTTT	CASSALAGPGDTQYF
TRBJ2-6	TRBV5-4	-	-	TGTGCCAGCAGCTTGTTGAGGGGGGTCTGGGCCAACGTCCTGACTTTC	CASSLLRGVWANVLTF
TRBJ2-7	TRBV29-1	few	-	TGCAGCGCCCATAGTGCGGGGTTCCCCGACGAGCAGTACTTC	CSAHSAGFPDEQYF
TRBJ1-2	TRBV6-5	-	-	TGTGCCAGCAGTCCCCCGGAAAGTAGAAACTATGGCTACACCTTC	CASSPPESRNYGYTF
TRBJ2-7	TRBV3-1/TRBV3-2	-	TRBD2	TGTGCCAGCAGCCAAGGGACTAGCGCCGGCGTCGAGCAGTACTTC	CASSQGTSAGVEQYF
TRBJ2-6	TRBV4-2	-	-	TGTGCCAGCAGCCAAGGGGTCGACCGCTCTGGGGCCAACGTCCTGACTTTC	CASSQGVDRSGANVLTF
TRBJ2-3	TRBV19	-	-	TGTGCCAGTACTCCGGGCTCCAGCACAGATACGCAGTATTTT	CASTPGSSTDTQYF
TRBJ1-6	TRBV15	-	-	TGTGCCACCAGCAGAGATGTGCAGGGGACTTCACCCCTCCACTTT	CATSRDVQGTSPLHF
TRBJ1-1	TRBV19	-	-	TGTGCCAGTAGTATCTCTGACATTGCTGAAGCTTTCTTT	CASSISDIAEAFF
TRBJ1-2	TRBV28	-	-	TGTGCCAGCAGTTCCCCCGCTTGGGCAGGGCCTACCTCTAACTATGGCTACACCTTC	CASSSPAWAGPTSNYGYTF
TRBJ2-3	TRBV2	-	TRBD2	TGTGCCAGCAGTGATCAGACCGGGGGGATAGGTACGCAGTATTTT	CASSDQTGGIGTQYF
TRBJ1-2	TRBV7-2	-	TRBD1	TGTGCCAGCAGCGGAAAGGCGGGACAGGGGTCCTATGGCTACACCTTC	CASSGKAGQGSYGYTF
TRBJ1-1	TRBV19	-	-	TGTGCCAGTAGTATAGGACCGGAGAACACTGAAGCTTTCTTT	CASSIGPENTEAFF
TRBJ1-1	TRBV15	-	-	TGTGCCACCAGCAGGGGCGGAGCAACTGAAGCTTTCTTT	CATSRGGATEAFF
TRBJ2-1	TRBV24-1	-	TRBD2	TGTGCCACCAGTGACCCCGGACTAGCGGACAATGAGCAGTTCTTC	CATSDPGLADNEQFF
TRBJ2-1	TRBV4-3	-	-	TGCGCCAGCAGCCAAGATGTGGAACAGTTCGGTTCCCATGAGCAGTTCTTC	CASSQDVEQFGSHEQFF
TRBJ1-1	TRBV2	-	-	TGTGCCAGCAGTGATACAGGTTACACTGAAGCTTTCTTT	CASSDTGYTEAFF
TRBJ2-1	TRBV5-1	-	TRBD1	TGCGCCAGCAGCTTGGCGGGACAGGGGAACCATGAGCAGTTCTTC	CASSLAGQGNHEQFF
TRBJ2-7	TRBV10-1	-	-	TGCGCCAGCAGTGAGTCTCCGGGACGGGGAGTCTACGAGCAGTACTTC	CASSESPGRGVYEQYF
TRBJ1-6	TRBV4-3	-	-	TGCGCCAGCAGCCAAGATCGGGCAGGGTTAGGTTCACCCCTCCACTTT	CASSQDRAGLGSPLHF
TRBJ1-2	TRBV12-3/TRBV12-4	-	TRBD1	TGTGCCAGCAGCACCGGGACAGACTATGGCTACACCTTC	CASSTGTDYGYTF
TRBJ1-2	TRBV6-5	-	TRBD1	TGTGCCAGCAGTAGGACAGGGGGCCAAGAGGGCTACACCTTC	CASSRTGGQEGYTF
TRBJ1-2	TRBV28	-	-	TGTGCCAGCAGTAACCCCGGGACGGAGGATTTGGGGGGCTACACCTTC	CASSNPGTEDLGGYTF
TRBJ2-1	TRBV5-1	-	-	TGCGCCAGCAGCTCCCCGGGAACCTACAATGAGCAGTTCTTC	CASSSPGTYNEQFF
TRBJ2-5	TRBV19	-	-	TGTGCCAGTAGTATAGGACTAACGGCAGTAGAGACCCAGTACTTC	CASSIGLTAVETQYF
TRBJ2-5	TRBV28	few	TRBD2	TGTGCCACCGAGGGCGGCGGGAGGATAGAGACCCAGTACTTC	CATEGGGRIETQYF
TRBJ1-5	TRBV29-1	-	TRBD1	TGCAGCGTTTCGACAGGGGGGGGACAGCCCCAGCATTTT	CSVSTGGGQPQHF
TRBJ1-1	TRBV5-3	once	TRBD1	TGTGCCAGAAGCGAGGGACAGGGGGCGACTGAAGCTTTCTTT	CARSEGQGATEAFF
TRBJ2-2	TRBV6-5	-	TRBD1	TGTGCCAGCAGAGGACAGGGGGCCGGGGAGCTGTTTTTT	CASRGQGAGELFF
TRBJ2-7	TRBV6-5	-	TRBD1	TGTGCCAGCAGTTCCGCTAGGACAGGGGGCGAGCAGTACTTC	CASSSARTGGEQYF
TRBJ2-2	TRBV7-6	-	TRBD2	TGTGCCAGCAGCTCAAGGACTAGCGGGGGGGCGAACACCGGGGAGCTGTTTTTT	CASSSRTSGGANTGELFF
TRBJ1-6	TRBV5-1	-	-	TGCGCCAGCAGCCTCGGGACGGGAGAGGGAAATTCACCCCTCCACTTT	CASSLGTGEGNSPLHF
TRBJ2-3	TRBV2	-	-	TGTGCCAGCAGTGCGCGCAGGGCGGGCACAGATACGCAGTATTTT	CASSARRAGTDTQYF
TRBJ2-5	TRBV7-2	-	-	TGTGCCAGCAGCGTCAGCTTGGGGGGAAAAGAGACCCAGTACTTC	CASSVSLGGKETQYF
TRBJ2-1	TRBV27	-	-	TGTGCCAGCAGCCCTCTCCGGGGCTACAATGAGCAGTTCTTC	CASSPLRGYNEQFF
TRBJ2-7	TRBV2	-	TRBD2	TGTGCCAGTATACTAGCGGGGGTCTACGAGCAGTACTTC	CASILAGVYEQYF
TRBJ1-2	TRBV7-2	-	TRBD1	TGTGCCAGCAGCCTTGATCCCGGGACAGGACATTACACCTTC	CASSLDPGTGHYTF
TRBJ2-7	TRBV6-5	-	-	TGTGCCAGCAGTTACTCGCACAACTCCTACGAGCAGTACTTC	CASSYSHNSYEQYF
TRBJ1-6	TRBV28	-	-	TGTGCCAGCAGCCTCTCTAATTCACCCCTCCACTTT	CASSLSNSPLHF
TRBJ2-1	TRBV27	-	TRBD1	TGTGCCAGCAGTCTAAGGACAGGGGGCTACAATGAGCAGTTCTTC	CASSLRTGGYNEQFF
TRBJ2-7	TRBV12-3/TRBV12-4	few	-	TGTGCCAGCAGTGCCCCGGGAACCTACGAGCAGTACTTC	CASSAPGTYEQYF
TRBJ1-1	TRBV5-1	-	-	TGCGCCAGCAGCTTGGATCAGAGGGAAGCTTTCTTT	CASSLDQREAFF
TRBJ1-5	TRBV6-2/TRBV6-3	-	-	TGTGCCAGCAGTTACACAGGGCCCAATCAGCCCCAGCATTTT	CASSYTGPNQPQHF
TRBJ2-2	TRBV19	-	TRBD2	TGTGCCAGTAGTATAGGGGGACTAGCGTTACCCCTAGAGACCGGGGAGCTGTTTTTT	CASSIGGLALPLETGELFF
TRBJ1-5	TRBV4-1	few	-	TGCGCCAGCAGCCAAGCTACTAGTCTGCCCCAGCATTTT	CASSQATSLPQHF
TRBJ1-4	TRBV2	-	TRBD1	TGTGCCAGCAGTGGACAGGGGGCGGCTAATGAAAAACTGTTTTTT	CASSGQGAANEKLFF
TRBJ2-2	TRBV9	-	-	TGTGCCAGCAGCGTAGATTCCGCAGCTAACACCGGGGAGCTGTTTTTT	CASSVDSAANTGELFF
TRBJ2-2	TRBV4-3	-	-	TGCGCCAGCAGCCAATTTTATAAACAGGGAGGCACCGGGGAGCTGTTTTTT	CASSQFYKQGGTGELFF
TRBJ2-7	TRBV5-5	-	TRBD1	TGTGCCAGCAGCTTGACGACAGGGTACGAGCAGTACTTC	CASSLTTGYEQYF
TRBJ2-1	TRBV9	-	TRBD2	TGTGCCAGCAGCCCCCCGCGCGGGGGTTGGATGACCTACAATGAGCAGTTCTTC	CASSPPRGGWMTYNEQFF
TRBJ1-3	TRBV3-1/TRBV3-2	-	TRBD1	TGTGCCAGCAGCCAAGATATGGGACAGGGGCGAAACACCATATATTTT	CASSQDMGQGRNTIYF
TRBJ2-3	TRBV19	once	-	TGTGCCAGTAGTTCCGGGACGGCTAGCACAGATACGCAGTATTTT	CASSSGTASTDTQYF
TRBJ1-5	TRBV18	-	-	TGTGCCAGCTCACCCCCCAATCAGCCCCAGCATTTT	CASSPPNQPQHF
TRBJ2-3	TRBV9	-	TRBD2	TGTGCCAGCAGCGTAGGTAGCGGGTTGACAGATACGCAGTATTTT	CASSVGSGLTDTQYF